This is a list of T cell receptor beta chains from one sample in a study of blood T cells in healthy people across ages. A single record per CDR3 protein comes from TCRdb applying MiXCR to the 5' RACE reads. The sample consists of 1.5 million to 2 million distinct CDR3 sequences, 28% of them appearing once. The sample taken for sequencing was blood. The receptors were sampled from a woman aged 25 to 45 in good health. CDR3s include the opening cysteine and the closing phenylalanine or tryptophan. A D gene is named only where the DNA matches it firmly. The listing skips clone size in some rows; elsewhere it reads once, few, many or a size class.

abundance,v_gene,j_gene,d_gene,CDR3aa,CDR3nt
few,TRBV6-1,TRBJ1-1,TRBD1,CASSERGTGKGEAFF,TGTGCCAGCAGTGAAAGAGGGACAGGGAAGGGTGAAGCTTTCTTT
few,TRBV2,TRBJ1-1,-,CASRGPPGHLVTFTEAFF,TGTGCCAGCCGAGGGCCTCCGGGACACCTAGTAACCTTCACTGAAGCTTTCTTT
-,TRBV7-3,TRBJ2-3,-,CASSSNRGYTQYF,TGTGCCAGCAGCTCCAATCGGGGATATACGCAGTATTTT
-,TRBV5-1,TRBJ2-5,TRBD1,CASRPGTGGGETQYF,TGCGCCAGCAGACCCGGGACAGGGGGTGGCGAGACCCAGTACTTC
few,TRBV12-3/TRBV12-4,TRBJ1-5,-,CASSLTPGGGSNQPQHF,TGTGCCAGCAGTTTAACCCCGGGTGGAGGAAGCAATCAGCCCCAGCATTTT
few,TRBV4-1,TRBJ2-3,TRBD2,CASSQGFRGGVDTQYF,TGCGCCAGCAGCCAGGGCTTCCGGGGGGGCGTAGATACGCAGTATTTT
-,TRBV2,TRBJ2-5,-,CASREEIQETQYF,TGTGCCAGCAGAGAGGAAATACAAGAGACCCAGTACTTC
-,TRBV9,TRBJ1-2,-,CASSVEGANGYTF,TGTGCCAGCAGCGTAGAAGGGGCTAATGGCTACACCTTC
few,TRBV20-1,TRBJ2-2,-,CSARKPNTGELFF,TGCAGTGCTAGAAAGCCGAACACCGGGGAGCTGTTTTTT
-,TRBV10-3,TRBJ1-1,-,CAISGLSRNTEAFF,TGTGCCATCAGCGGACTGAGCAGGAACACTGAAGCTTTCTTT
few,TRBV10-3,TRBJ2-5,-,CAISRDAGQETQYF,TGTGCCATCAGTCGGGACGCCGGGCAAGAGACCCAGTACTTC
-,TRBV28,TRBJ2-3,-,CASSFGESEVDTQYF,TGTGCCAGCAGTTTCGGCGAATCAGAAGTGGATACGCAGTATTTT
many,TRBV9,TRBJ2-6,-,CASSRRGGANVLTF,TGTGCCAGCAGCCGCCGGGGGGGGGCCAACGTCCTGACTTTC
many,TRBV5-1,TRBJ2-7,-,CASSVVQGSEQYF,TGCGCCAGCAGCGTCGTACAGGGATCCGAGCAGTACTTC
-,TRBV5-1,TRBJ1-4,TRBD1,CASKLIGQATNEKLFF,TGCGCCAGCAAGCTGATCGGACAGGCAACTAATGAAAAACTGTTTTTT
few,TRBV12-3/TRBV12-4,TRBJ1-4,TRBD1,CASSPQGAGEKLFF,TGTGCCAGCAGTCCACAGGGGGCTGGAGAAAAACTGTTTTTT
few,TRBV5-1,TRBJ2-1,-,CASSSGPARNEQFF,TGCGCCAGCAGCTCCGGACCCGCAAGGAATGAGCAGTTCTTC
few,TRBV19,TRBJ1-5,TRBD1,CASSIDGGGAGQPQHF,TGTGCCAGTAGTATAGACGGAGGGGGCGCTGGCCAGCCCCAGCATTTT
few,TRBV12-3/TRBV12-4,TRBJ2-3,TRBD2,CASSLLSGGGQYF,TGTGCCAGCAGTTTACTGAGCGGCGGGGGGCAGTATTTT
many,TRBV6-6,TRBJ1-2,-,CASRGGPNYGYTF,TGTGCCAGCAGGGGAGGTCCGAACTATGGCTACACCTTC
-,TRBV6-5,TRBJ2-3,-,CASRTAGLDTQYF,TGTGCCAGCAGAACCGCGGGACTAGATACGCAGTATTTT
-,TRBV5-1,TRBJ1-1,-,CASSRDDRGAEAFF,TGCGCCAGCAGCCGAGATGACCGTGGGGCTGAAGCTTTCTTT
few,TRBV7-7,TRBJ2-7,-,CASSFGLDSYNEQYF,TGTGCCAGCAGCTTCGGGCTAGATTCCTACAATGAGCAGTACTTC
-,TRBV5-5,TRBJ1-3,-,CASSLWAISGNTIYF,TGTGCCAGCAGCTTGTGGGCCATCTCTGGAAACACCATATATTTT
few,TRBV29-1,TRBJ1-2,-,CSVVPGDYGYTF,TGCAGCGTTGTCCCAGGGGACTATGGCTACACCTTC
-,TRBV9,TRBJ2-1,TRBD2,CASSVSNSGIGEQFF,TGTGCCAGCAGCGTATCTAATAGCGGGATCGGGGAGCAGTTCTTC
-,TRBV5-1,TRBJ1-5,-,CASRPSGALNQPQHF,TGCGCCAGCAGACCGAGCGGGGCGCTGAATCAGCCCCAGCATTTT
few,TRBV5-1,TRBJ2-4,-,CASSGGGSENIQYF,TGCGCCAGCAGCGGAGGAGGGAGTGAAAACATTCAGTACTTC
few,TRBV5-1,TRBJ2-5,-,CASSLNPGTETQYF,TGCGCCAGCAGCTTGAATCCCGGGACAGAGACCCAGTACTTC
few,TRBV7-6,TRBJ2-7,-,CASAVPGDEQYF,TGTGCCAGCGCGGTCCCAGGGGACGAGCAGTACTTC
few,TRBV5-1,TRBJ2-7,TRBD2,CASSLPGLNSEQYF,TGCGCCAGCAGCTTACCGGGACTAAACTCCGAGCAGTACTTC
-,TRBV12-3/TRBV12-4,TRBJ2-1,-,CASRSGLHNEQFF,TGTGCCAGCAGGTCGGGACTCCACAATGAGCAGTTCTTC
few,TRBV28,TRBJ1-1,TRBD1,CASSLYGTGETEAFF,TGTGCCAGCAGTTTATACGGGACAGGGGAAACTGAAGCTTTCTTT
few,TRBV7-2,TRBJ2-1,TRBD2,CASSLIGGGSYNEQFF,TGTGCCAGCAGCTTAATCGGGGGAGGGTCTTACAATGAGCAGTTCTTC
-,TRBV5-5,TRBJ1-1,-,CASSIGTREAEAFF,TGTGCCAGCAGCATCGGGACCCGGGAAGCTGAAGCTTTCTTT
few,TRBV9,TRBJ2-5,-,CASSVAPLASQETQYF,TGTGCCAGCAGCGTAGCCCCCTTGGCCAGCCAAGAGACCCAGTACTTC
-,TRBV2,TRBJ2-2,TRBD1,CASIRDRGTGELFF,TGTGCCAGCATCCGGGACAGGGGCACCGGGGAGCTGTTTTTT
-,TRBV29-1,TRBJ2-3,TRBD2,CSVGGLPTSGPTDTQYF,TGCAGCGTTGGGGGATTGCCCACTAGCGGACCCACAGATACGCAGTATTTT
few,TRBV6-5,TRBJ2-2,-,CASSYQRGGELFF,TGTGCCAGCAGTTACCAACGTGGCGGGGAGCTGTTTTTT
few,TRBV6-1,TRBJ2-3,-,CASNAQGGSDTQYF,TGTGCCAGCAACGCGCAGGGGGGTTCAGATACGCAGTATTTT
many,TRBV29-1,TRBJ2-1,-,CSARGLSDEQFF,TGCAGCGCCCGGGGCCTGAGCGATGAGCAGTTCTTC
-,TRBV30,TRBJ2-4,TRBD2,CAWSEAGGFGVAKNIQYF,TGTGCCTGGAGTGAGGCGGGGGGGTTTGGGGTTGCCAAAAACATTCAGTACTTC
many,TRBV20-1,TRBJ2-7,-,CSARVAETYEQYF,TGCAGTGCTAGGGTAGCAGAAACCTACGAGCAGTACTTC
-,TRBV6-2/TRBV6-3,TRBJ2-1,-,CASSYWGPSYNEQFF,TGTGCCAGCAGTTACTGGGGCCCCTCCTACAATGAGCAGTTCTTC
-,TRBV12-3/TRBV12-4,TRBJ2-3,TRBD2,CASSRTSGRGDAQYF,TGTGCCAGCAGCCGTACTAGCGGGAGGGGAGATGCGCAGTATTTT
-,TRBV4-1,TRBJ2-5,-,CASSRFWRDQETQYF,TGCGCCAGCAGCCGCTTTTGGAGGGACCAAGAGACCCAGTACTTC